This T cell receptor beta chain is drawn from a study of T cell responses to AZD1222 COVID-19 vaccine. Profiling relied on immunoSEQ multiplex PCR, and the TCRdb table lists in-frame clones only, not all of them. The sample has approximately 130,000 clones, roughly 89% seen once. The length of the CDR3 is 13 residues. V lost 2 bases, J lost 2 bases, and 6 bases lay in between. Looked up from germline, CDR1 is MNHEY and CDR2 is SVGAGI. The chain carries TRBV6-5 and TRBJ2-5, with D unclear. The input for sequencing was peripheral blood, taken on day 0 of AZD1222 vaccination. The TCR originated in an adult in good health. The CDR3: CASSYRLQETQYF. Here the CDR3 DNA reads TGTGCCAGCAGTTACAGGCTACAAGAGACCCAGTACTTC.